This TCR beta chain was sequenced for a study of blood T cell repertoires in COVID-19. Study-level background: Samples representing acute and convalescent COVID-19 were sourced from the United States, Italy and Spain. PBMCs, B-cell-depleted T cells, or T cells were the source of the cDNA or gDNA that made up the material.

In the authors' workflow: Nucleated cell counts were estimated from reference gene primer amplification. The assay was immunoSEQ multiplex PCR, and TCRdb's table has in-frame clones only and misses some. That table is the source of V, J and clone size, and D and trimming were worked out from the DNA. Found here are roughly 100,000 clones, about 90% of them singletons; the top ten hold nearly 20%. This CDR3 spans 12 amino acids. The germline V and J ends were trimmed by 5 bases and 3 bases, with 8 bases remaining between them. Germline V gene lookup returns CDR1 MNHEY and CDR2 SMNVEV (reference sequence).

The V gene is TRBV27, the J gene TRBJ2-7; D unclear. This receptor was obtained from a human donor in a cohort sampled during active COVID-19. Input material: peripheral blood. In nucleotides, the CDR3 is TGTGCCAGCAGTCCTAACCACTACGAGCAGTACTTC. Translated: CASSPNHYEQYF.